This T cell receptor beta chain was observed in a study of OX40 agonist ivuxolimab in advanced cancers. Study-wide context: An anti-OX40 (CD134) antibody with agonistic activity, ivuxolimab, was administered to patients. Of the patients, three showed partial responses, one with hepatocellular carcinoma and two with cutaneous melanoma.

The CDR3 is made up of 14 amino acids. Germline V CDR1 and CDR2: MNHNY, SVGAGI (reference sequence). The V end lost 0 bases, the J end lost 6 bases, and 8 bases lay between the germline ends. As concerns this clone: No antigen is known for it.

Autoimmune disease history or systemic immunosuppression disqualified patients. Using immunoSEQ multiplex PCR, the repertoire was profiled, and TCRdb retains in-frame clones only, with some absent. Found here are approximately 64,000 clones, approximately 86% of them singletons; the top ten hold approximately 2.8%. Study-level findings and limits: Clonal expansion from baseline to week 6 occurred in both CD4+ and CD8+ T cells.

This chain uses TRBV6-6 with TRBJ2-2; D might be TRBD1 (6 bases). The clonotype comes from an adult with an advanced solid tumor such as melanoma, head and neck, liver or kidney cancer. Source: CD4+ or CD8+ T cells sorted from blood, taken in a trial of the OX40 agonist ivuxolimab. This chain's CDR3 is CASSYSGGAGELFF. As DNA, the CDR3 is TGTGCCAGCAGTTACTCTGGGGGCGCCGGGGAGCTGTTTTTT.